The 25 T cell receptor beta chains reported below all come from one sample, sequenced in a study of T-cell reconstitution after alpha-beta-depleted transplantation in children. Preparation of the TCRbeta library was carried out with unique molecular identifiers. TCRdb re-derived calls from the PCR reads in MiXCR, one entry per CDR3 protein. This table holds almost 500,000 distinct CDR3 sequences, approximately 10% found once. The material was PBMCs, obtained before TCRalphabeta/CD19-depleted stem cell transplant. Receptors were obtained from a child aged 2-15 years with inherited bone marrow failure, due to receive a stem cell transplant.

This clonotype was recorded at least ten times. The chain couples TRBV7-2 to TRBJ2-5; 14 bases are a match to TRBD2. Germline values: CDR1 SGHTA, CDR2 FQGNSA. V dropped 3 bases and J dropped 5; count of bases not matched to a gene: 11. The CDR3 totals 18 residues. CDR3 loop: CASSLAPGLAGVQETQYF. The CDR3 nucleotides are TGTGCCAGCAGCTTGGCTCCGGGACTAGCGGGAGTACAGGAGACCCAGTACTTC.

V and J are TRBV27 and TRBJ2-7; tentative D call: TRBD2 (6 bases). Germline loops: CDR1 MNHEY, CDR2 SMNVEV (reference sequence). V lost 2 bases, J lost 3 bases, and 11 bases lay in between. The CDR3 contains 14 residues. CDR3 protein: CASSLRQGLYEQYF. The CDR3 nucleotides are TGTGCCAGCAGTTTACGGCAGGGACTCTACGAGCAGTACTTC.

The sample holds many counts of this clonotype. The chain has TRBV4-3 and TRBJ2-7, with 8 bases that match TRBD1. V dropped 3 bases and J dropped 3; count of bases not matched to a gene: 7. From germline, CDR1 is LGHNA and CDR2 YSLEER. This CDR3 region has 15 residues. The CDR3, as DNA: TGCGCCAGCAGCCAGCAACAGGGGGAACACTACGAGCAGTACTTC. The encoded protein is CASSQQQGEHYEQYF.

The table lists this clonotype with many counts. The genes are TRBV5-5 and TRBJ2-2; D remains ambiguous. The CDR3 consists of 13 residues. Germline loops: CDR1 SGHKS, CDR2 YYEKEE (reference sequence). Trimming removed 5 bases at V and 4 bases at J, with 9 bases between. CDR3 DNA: TGTGCCAGCAGTTTATCGGGCACCGGGGAGCTGTTTTTT. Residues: CASSLSGTGELFF. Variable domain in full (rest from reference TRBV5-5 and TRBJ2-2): DAGVTQSPTHLIKTRGQQVTLRCSPISGHKSVSWYQQVLGQGPQFIFQYYEKEERGRGNFPDRFSARQFPNYSSELNVNALLLGDSALYLCASSLSGTGELFFGEGSRLTVL.

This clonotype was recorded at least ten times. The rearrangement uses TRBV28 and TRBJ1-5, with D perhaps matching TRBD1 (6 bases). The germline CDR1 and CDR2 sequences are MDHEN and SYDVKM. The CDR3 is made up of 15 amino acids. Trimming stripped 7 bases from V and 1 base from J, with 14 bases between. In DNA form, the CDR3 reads TGTGCCAGCAATGGCGGGGGGCCGAGCAATCAGCCCCAGCATTTT. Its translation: CASNGGGPSNQPQHF.

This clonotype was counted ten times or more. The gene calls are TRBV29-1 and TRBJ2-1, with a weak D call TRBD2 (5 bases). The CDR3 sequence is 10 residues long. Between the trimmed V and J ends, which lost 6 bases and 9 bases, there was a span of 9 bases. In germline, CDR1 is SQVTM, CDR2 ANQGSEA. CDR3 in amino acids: CSVAGIEQFF. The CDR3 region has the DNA TGCAGCGTGGCCGGGATTGAGCAGTTCTTC.

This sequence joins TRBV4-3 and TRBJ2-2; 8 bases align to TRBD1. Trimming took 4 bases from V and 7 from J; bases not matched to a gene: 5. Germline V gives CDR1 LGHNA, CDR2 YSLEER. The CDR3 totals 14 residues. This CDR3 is CASSLRQGIGELFF. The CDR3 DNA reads TGCGCCAGCAGCCTCAGACAGGGGATCGGGGAGCTGTTTTTT.

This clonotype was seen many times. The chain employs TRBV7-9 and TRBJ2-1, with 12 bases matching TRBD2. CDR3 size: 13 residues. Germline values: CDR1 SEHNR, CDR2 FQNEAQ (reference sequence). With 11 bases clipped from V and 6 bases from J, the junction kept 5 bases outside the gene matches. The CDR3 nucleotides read TGTGCCGATGGACTAGCGGGAAGCAATGAGCAGTTCTTC. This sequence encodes CADGLAGSNEQFF.

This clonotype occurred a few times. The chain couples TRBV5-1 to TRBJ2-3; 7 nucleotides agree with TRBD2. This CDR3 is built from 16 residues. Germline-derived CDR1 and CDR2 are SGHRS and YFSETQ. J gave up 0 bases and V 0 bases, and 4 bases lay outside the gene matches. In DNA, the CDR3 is TGCGCCAGCAGCTTGGTTCTAGCGGAGAGCACAGATACGCAGTATTTT. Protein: CASSLVLAESTDTQYF. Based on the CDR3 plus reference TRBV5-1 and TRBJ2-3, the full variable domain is KAGVTQTPRYLIKTRGQQVTLSCSPISGHRSVSWYQQTPGQGLQFLFEYFSETQRNKGNFPGRFSGRQFSNSRSEMNVSTLELGDSALYLCASSLVLAESTDTQYFGPGTRLTVL.

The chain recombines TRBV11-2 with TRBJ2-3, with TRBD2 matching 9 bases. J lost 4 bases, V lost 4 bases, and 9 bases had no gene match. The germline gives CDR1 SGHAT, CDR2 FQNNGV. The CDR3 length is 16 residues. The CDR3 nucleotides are TGTGCCAGCAGCTATGGTTTTAGCGGGAGTGCAGATACGCAGTATTTT. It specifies CASSYGFSGSADTQYF.

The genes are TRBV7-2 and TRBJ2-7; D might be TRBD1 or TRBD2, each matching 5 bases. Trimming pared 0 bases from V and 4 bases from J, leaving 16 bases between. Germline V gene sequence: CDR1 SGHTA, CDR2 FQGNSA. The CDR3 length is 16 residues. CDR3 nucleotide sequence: TGTGCCAGCAGCTTAGCTGGTAGGGCATGGGGGTACGAGCAGTACTTC. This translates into CASSLAGRAWGYEQYF.

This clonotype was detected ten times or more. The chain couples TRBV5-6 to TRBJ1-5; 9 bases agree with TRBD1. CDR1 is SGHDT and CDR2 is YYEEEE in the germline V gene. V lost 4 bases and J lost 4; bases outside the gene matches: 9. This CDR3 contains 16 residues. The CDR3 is CASSQMTGGANQPQHF. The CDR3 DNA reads TGTGCCAGCAGCCAAATGACAGGGGGGGCTAATCAGCCCCAGCATTTT. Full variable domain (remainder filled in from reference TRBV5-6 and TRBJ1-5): DAGVTQSPTHLIKTRGQQVTLRCSPKSGHDTVSWYQQALGQGPQFIFQYYEEEERQRGNFPDRFSGHQFPNYSSELNVNALLLGDSALYLCASSQMTGGANQPQHFGDGTRLSIL.

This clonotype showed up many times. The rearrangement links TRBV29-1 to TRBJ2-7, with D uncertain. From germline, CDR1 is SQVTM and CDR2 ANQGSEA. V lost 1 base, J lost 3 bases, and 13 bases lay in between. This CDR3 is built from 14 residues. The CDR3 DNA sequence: TGCAGCGTTGAAGGGTCCGCAACGAACTACGAGCAGTACTTC. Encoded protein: CSVEGSATNYEQYF.

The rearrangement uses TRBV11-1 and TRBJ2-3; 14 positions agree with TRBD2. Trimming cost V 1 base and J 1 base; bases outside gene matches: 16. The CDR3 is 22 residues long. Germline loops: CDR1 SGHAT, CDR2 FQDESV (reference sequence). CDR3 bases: TGTGCCAGCAGCTTAGTGCGGGGACTAGCGGGAGTAGGCCAGGGCCGCACAGATACGCAGTATTTT. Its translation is CASSLVRGLAGVGQGRTDTQYF.

The CDR3 protein is CSASSRVGEQFF. The CDR3 coding sequence is TGCAGTGCTAGTAGCAGGGTTGGTGAGCAGTTCTTC. The rearrangement joins TRBV20-1 to TRBJ2-1; TRBD1 might be the D (5 bases). The CDR3 is made up of 12 amino acids. V was cut by 3 bases and J by 9 bases, with 12 bases left in between. Germline CDR1 reads DFQATT; CDR2 reads SNEGSKA (reference sequence).

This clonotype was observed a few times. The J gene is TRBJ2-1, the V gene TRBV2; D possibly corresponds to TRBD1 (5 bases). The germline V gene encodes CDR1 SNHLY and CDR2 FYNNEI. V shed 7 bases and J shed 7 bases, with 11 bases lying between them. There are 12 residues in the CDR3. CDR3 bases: TGTGCCAGCATGGGGCTTTGGAATGAGCAGTTCTTC. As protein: CASMGLWNEQFF.

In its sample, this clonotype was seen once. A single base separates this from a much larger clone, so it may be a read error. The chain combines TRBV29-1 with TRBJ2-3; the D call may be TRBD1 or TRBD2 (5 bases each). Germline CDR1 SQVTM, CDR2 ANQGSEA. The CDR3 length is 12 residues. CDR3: CSATGTPDTLYF. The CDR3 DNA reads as TGCAGCGCCACGGGGACCCCAGATACGCTGTATTTT.

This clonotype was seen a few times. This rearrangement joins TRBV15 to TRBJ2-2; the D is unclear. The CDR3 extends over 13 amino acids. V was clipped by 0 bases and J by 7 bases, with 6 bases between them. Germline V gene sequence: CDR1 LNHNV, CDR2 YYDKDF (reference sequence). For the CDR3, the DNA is TGTGCCACCAGCAGAGATGTTGGCGGGGAGCTGTTTTTT. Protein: CATSRDVGGELFF.

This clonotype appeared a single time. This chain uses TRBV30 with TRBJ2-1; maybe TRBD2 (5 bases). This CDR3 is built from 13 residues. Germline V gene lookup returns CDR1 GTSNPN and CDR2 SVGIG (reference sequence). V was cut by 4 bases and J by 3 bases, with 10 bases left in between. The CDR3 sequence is CAWTSRNYNEQFF. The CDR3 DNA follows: TGTGCCTGGACTAGCAGGAACTACAATGAGCAGTTCTTC. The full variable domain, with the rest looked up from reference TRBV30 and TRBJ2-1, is SQTIHQWPATLVQPVGSPLSLECTVEGTSNPNLYWYRQAAGRGLQLLFYSVGIGQISSEVPQNLSASRPQDRQFILSSKKLLLSDSGFYLCAWTSRNYNEQFFGPGTRLTVL.

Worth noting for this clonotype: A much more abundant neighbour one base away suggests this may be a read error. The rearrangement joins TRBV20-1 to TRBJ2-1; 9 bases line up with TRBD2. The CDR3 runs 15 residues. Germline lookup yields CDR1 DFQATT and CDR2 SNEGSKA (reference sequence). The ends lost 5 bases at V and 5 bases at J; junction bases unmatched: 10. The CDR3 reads CSAPEFSGRNNEQFF. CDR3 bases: TGCAGTGCTCCTGAATTCAGCGGGAGGAACAATGAGCAGTTCTTC.

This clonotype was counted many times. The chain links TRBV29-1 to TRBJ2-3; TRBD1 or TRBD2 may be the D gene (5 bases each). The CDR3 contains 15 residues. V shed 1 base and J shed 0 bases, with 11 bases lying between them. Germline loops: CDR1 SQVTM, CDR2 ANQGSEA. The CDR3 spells CSVEAPGRSTDTQYF. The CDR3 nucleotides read TGCAGCGTTGAAGCGCCGGGACGTAGCACAGATACGCAGTATTTT.

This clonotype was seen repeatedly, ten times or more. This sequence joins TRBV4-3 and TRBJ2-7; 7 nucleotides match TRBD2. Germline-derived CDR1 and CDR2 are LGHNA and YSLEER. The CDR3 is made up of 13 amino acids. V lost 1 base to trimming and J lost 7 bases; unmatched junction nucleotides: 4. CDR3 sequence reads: CASSQVPGGEQYF. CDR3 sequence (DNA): TGCGCCAGCAGCCAAGTCCCGGGGGGTGAGCAGTACTTC.

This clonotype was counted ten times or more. CDR3 in DNA: TGCAGCGTTGGCGCGGGATTCTACGAGCAGTACTTC. It encodes CSVGAGFYEQYF. The gene calls are TRBV29-1 and TRBJ2-7; weak D call: TRBD2 (6 bases). This CDR3 has 12 amino acids. V lost 4 bases and J lost 3, with 10 bases in between. Germline CDR1 reads SQVTM; CDR2 reads ANQGSEA.

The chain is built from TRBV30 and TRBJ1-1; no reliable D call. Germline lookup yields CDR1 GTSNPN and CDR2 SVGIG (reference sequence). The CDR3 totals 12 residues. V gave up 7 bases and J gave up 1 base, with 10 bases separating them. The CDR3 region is CALRWGNTEAFF. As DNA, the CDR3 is TGTGCCTTGAGATGGGGGAACACTGAAGCTTTCTTT.

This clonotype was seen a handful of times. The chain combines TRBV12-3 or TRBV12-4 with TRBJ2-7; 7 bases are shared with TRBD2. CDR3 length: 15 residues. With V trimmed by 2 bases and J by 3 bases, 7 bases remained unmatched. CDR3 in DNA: TGTGCCAGCAGTTTAAAGACTAGCACGTACTACGAGCAGTACTTC. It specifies CASSLKTSTYYEQYF.